The TCR beta chain under discussion was sequenced for a study of T cell responses to AZD1222 COVID-19 vaccine. Study-wide results and caveats: There were vaccine-associated CD4 TCRs across spike, dominant at 160-218 and 743-854. A mostly white British donor set with more females was recruited, and clonal diversity was possibly underestimated.

This CDR3 is built from 11 residues. After removal of 9 bases from V and 3 bases from J, the junction contained 2 bases not matched to a gene. Germline CDR1 and CDR2: MRHNA and SNTAGT. Pooled samples include second doses given at about 4 or 12 weeks. The repertoire was sequenced with immunoSEQ multiplex PCR; TCRdb's copy has only in-frame clones and lacks some. The table lists some 100,000 clones, 80% to 95% of them singletons, with roughly 3.1% in the top ten. With respect to this clone: The antigen remains unidentified.

V is TRBV6-4 and J is TRBJ2-7, with 7 bases that match TRBD1. Source: peripheral blood, taken 28 days after the second AZD1222 dose. The sequence came from an adult who received the AZD1222 COVID-19 vaccine. The DNA of the CDR3 is TGTGCCAGTAGACAGGGCTACGAGCAGTACTTC. Translated, it gives CASRQGYEQYF.